A single sample gave rise to the 21 T cell receptor beta chains below, sequenced in a study of blood T cell repertoires in COVID-19. Sequencing used immunoSEQ multiplex PCR; TCRdb keeps in-frame clones, though not all of them. The sample records around 400,000 clones, about 89% being singletons. The source material was peripheral blood. These receptors all stem from a woman aged 55-70 years with COVID-19, enrolled during active disease.

The V call is TRBV5-1, the J call TRBJ1-2, with a tentative D call TRBD1 (6 bases). The V gene's germline CDR1 is SGHRS and CDR2 YFSETQ. Trimming stripped 3 bases from V and 4 bases from J, with 22 bases between. The CDR3 is 17 amino acids. The CDR3: CASSSQTGNNYFYGYTF. For the CDR3, the DNA is TGCGCCAGCAGCTCCCAGACAGGAAACAACTACTTCTATGGCTACACCTTC.

The chain carries TRBV9 and TRBJ2-7; a possible D gene is TRBD1 (5 bases). The V gene's germline CDR1 is SGDLS and CDR2 YYNGEE. Trimming stripped 1 base from V and 5 bases from J, with 16 bases between. The CDR3 is made up of 15 amino acids. The CDR3 DNA follows: TGTGCCAGCAGCGTAAGGTGGGGCGGTGGGGACGAGCAGTACTTC. Amino acids: CASSVRWGGGDEQYF.

The chain is built from TRBV9 and TRBJ2-2; D possibly corresponds to TRBD2 (7 bases). Germline V gives CDR1 SGDLS, CDR2 YYNGEE. V lost 2 bases and J lost 2, with 13 bases in between. This CDR3 is 16 amino acids long. CDR3 nucleotide sequence: TGTGCCAGCAGCGTCGTTGGGGGGGCCAACACCGGGGAGCTGTTTTTT. As protein: CASSVVGGANTGELFF.

The rearrangement links TRBV10-3 to TRBJ1-2, with TRBD1 matching 12 bases. Germline CDR1 ENHRY, CDR2 SYGVKD. With 6 bases clipped from V and 8 bases from J, the junction kept 10 bases outside the gene matches. There are 15 residues in the CDR3. In DNA, the CDR3 is TGTGCCATCAGGTCGGATACGGGACAGGGGGCCGGCTACACCTTC. It yields the protein CAIRSDTGQGAGYTF.

This chain connects TRBV27 to TRBJ2-7; 10 bases map to TRBD2. J was trimmed by 3 bases and V by 6 bases; bases with no gene match: 2. Germline loops: CDR1 MNHEY, CDR2 SMNVEV (reference sequence). The CDR3 sequence is 13 residues long. CDR3 bases: TGTGCCAGCAGCGTAGCGGGGGGCTACGAGCAGTACTTC. It yields the protein CASSVAGGYEQYF.

The chain is built from TRBV6-5 and TRBJ2-7; D is possibly TRBD1 (6 bases). The germline gives CDR1 MNHEY, CDR2 SVGAGI. V gave up 2 bases and J gave up 5 bases, with 16 bases separating them. The CDR3 loop spans 15 amino acids. This CDR3 reads CASSYETLGADEQYF. CDR3 DNA sequence: TGTGCCAGCAGTTACGAGACTCTGGGGGCCGACGAGCAGTACTTC.

The chain links TRBV19 to TRBJ1-5; maybe TRBD1 (6 bases). This CDR3 comprises 12 residues. Germline V gene lookup returns CDR1 LNHDA and CDR2 SQIVND (reference sequence). Trimming removed 4 bases from V and 7 bases from J, with 8 bases in between. CDR3 sequence reads: CASSRGQQPQHF. The DNA for the CDR3 is TGTGCCAGTAGTAGGGGGCAACAGCCCCAGCATTTT.

The chain links TRBV2 to TRBJ1-5; D ambiguous. The V gene's germline CDR1 is SNHLY and CDR2 FYNNEI. The V end was cut by 7 bases, the J end by 4 bases, with 11 bases between. CDR3 length: 13 amino acids. CDR3 coding DNA: TGTGCCAGCAACGGAGATAGGAATCAGCCCCAGCATTTT. This encodes CASNGDRNQPQHF.

In this sample, this clone turned up a few times. The rearrangement joins TRBV11-3 to TRBJ1-5, with a possible D match to TRBD1 (5 bases). Germline lookup yields CDR1 SGHNT and CDR2 YENEEA. The CDR3 loop spans 19 amino acids. Trimming left V 4 bases short and J 2 bases short, with 24 bases between. The CDR3, as DNA: TGTGCCAGCAGCTGGGATGGACAAAATCCCTTACGTGGCAATCAGCCCCAGCATTTT. Its protein is CASSWDGQNPLRGNQPQHF.

The CDR3 DNA is TGTGCCAGCAGCCGCACGACAGTCAGCTCTGGAAACACCATATATTTT. Amino acids: CASSRTTVSSGNTIYF. The genes are TRBV4-2 and TRBJ1-3, with TRBD1 as a possible D gene (5 bases). This CDR3 region has 16 residues. V dropped 4 bases and J dropped 0 bases, with 13 bases sitting between them. Germline CDR1 LGHNA, CDR2 YNFKEQ.

V is TRBV11-2 and J is TRBJ1-1; maybe TRBD1 (5 bases). The CDR3 is 15 amino acids. Deletions cut 1 base from V and 4 bases from J, with 13 bases between. CDR1 SGHAT and CDR2 FQNNGV come from the germline V gene. The CDR3 DNA reads TGTGCCAGCAGCTTAGTGGTGGGGGGGAGCACTGAAGCTTTCTTT. Its translation is CASSLVVGGSTEAFF.

The J gene is TRBJ2-1, the V gene TRBV5-1; 7 bases match TRBD1. The V gene end was trimmed by 2 bases and the J gene end by 2 bases; junction bases not matched to a gene: 7. Germline loops: CDR1 SGHRS, CDR2 YFSETQ. This CDR3 contains 16 residues. CDR3 DNA: TGCGCCAGCAGCTTAAGACAGGGTACGGCCTACAATGAGCAGTTCTTC. Encoded protein: CASSLRQGTAYNEQFF. Full variable domain (missing parts from reference TRBV5-1 and TRBJ2-1): KAGVTQTPRYLIKTRGQQVTLSCSPISGHRSVSWYQQTPGQGLQFLFEYFSETQRNKGNFPGRFSGRQFSNSRSEMNVSTLELGDSALYLCASSLRQGTAYNEQFFGPGTRLTVL.

This clone was detected only once. The chain recombines TRBV5-4 with TRBJ1-2; 8 bases map to TRBD1. CDR3 length: 15 residues. With V trimmed by 4 bases and J by 4 bases, 9 bases remained unmatched. CDR1 is SGHNT, CDR2 YYREEE, per germline (reference sequence). CDR3 sequence: CASSLTGTGVYGYTF. The CDR3 coding sequence is TGTGCCAGCAGCCTCACCGGGACAGGAGTCTATGGCTACACCTTC.

This sequence joins TRBV6-5 and TRBJ2-7; D ambiguous. Trimming cost V 11 bases and J 2 bases, with 10 bases left between them. The CDR3 runs 11 residues. Germline V gene lookup returns CDR1 MNHEY and CDR2 SVGAGI. CDR3 nucleotides: TGTGCCGCGGAGTGGACCTACGAGCAGTACTTC. The encoded protein is CAAEWTYEQYF.

V is TRBV15 and J is TRBJ2-5, with TRBD1 as a possible D gene (5 bases). The length of the CDR3 is 14 residues. Between the trimmed V and J ends, which lost 0 bases and 10 bases, there was a span of 15 bases. Per the germline V gene, CDR1 is LNHNV and CDR2 is YYDKDF (reference sequence). CDR3 protein: CATSRDFGQGGQYF. CDR3 nucleotide sequence: TGTGCCACCAGCAGAGATTTCGGGCAGGGTGGCCAGTACTTC.

A few counts support this clone. The chain is built from TRBV7-9 and TRBJ1-5; TRBD1 might be the D (5 bases). Germline-derived CDR1 and CDR2 are SEHNR and FQNEAQ (reference sequence). The CDR3 consists of 14 residues. The V end was cut by 5 bases, the J end by 3 bases, with 11 bases between. Here the CDR3 DNA reads TGTGCCAGCAGCCGTACAGGTTCCAATCAGCCCCAGCATTTT. Translating gives CASSRTGSNQPQHF.

The rearrangement joins TRBV5-6 to TRBJ1-1, with D maybe TRBD1 (5 bases). This CDR3 comprises 15 residues. Germline V CDR1 and CDR2: SGHDT, YYEEEE. With 4 bases removed from V and 1 base from J, the gap between germline ends came to 14 bases. The DNA for the CDR3 is TGTGCCAGCAGCCTGGGGGAGACTAGGAACACTGAAGCTTTCTTT. Translated: CASSLGETRNTEAFF.

The chain combines TRBV12-3 or TRBV12-4 with TRBJ2-7, with 9 nucleotides matching TRBD2. Losses at the gene ends were 5 bases for V and 3 bases for J; bases not matched to a gene: 2. The CDR3 loop spans 13 amino acids. The CDR3 nucleotides read TGTGCCAGCAGTAGCGGGGGGAGCTACGAGCAGTACTTC. It specifies CASSSGGSYEQYF.

The chain joins TRBV30 to TRBJ1-2; weak D call: TRBD1 (6 bases). Germline assignment: CDR1 GTSNPN and CDR2 SVGIG (reference sequence). V was trimmed by 2 bases and J by 8 bases, leaving 21 bases between them. The CDR3 contains 15 residues. The CDR3 bases are TGTGCCTGGAGTATCCGGGACACTACGTCTGACGGCTACACCTTC. It codes for CAWSIRDTTSDGYTF.

The chain recombines TRBV19 with TRBJ2-7; 7 bases are shared with TRBD2. The CDR3 is 13 amino acids. Unmatched junction bases numbered 9, after V lost 6 bases and J lost 7 bases. The V gene's germline CDR1 is LNHDA and CDR2 SQIVND (reference sequence). This chain's CDR3 is CASRDGGTVEQYF. The CDR3 DNA is TGTGCCAGTAGAGACGGGGGGACGGTTGAGCAGTACTTC.

V usage is TRBV7-2 and J usage is TRBJ1-3; D remains ambiguous. CDR1 and CDR2 (germline): SGHTA, FQGNSA. The CDR3 loop spans 15 amino acids. V lost 1 base to trimming and J lost 0 bases, with 7 bases between them. The CDR3 coding sequence is TGTGCCAGCAGCTTAGGTGGCTTCTCTGGAAACACCATATATTTT. Translation gives CASSLGGFSGNTIYF.